Following are 9 T cell receptor beta chains from one sample sequenced in a study of blood T cell repertoires in COVID-19. The repertoire was sequenced with immunoSEQ multiplex PCR; TCRdb's copy has only in-frame clones and lacks some. This sample carries 120,000 to 150,000 clones, 80% of them seen once, and the ten largest clones take roughly 4.7%. The sample consisted of peripheral blood. The receptors stem from a woman aged 45-65 years with acute or convalescent COVID-19.

CDR3 residues: CASSYSSYEQYF. In DNA form, the CDR3 reads TGTGCCAGCAGTTATTCGAGTTACGAGCAGTACTTC. The chain is built from TRBV6-2 or TRBV6-3 and TRBJ2-7; no firm D call. CDR1 and CDR2 (germline): MNHEY, SVGEGT. Trimming took 3 bases from V and 4 from J, leaving 7 bases between them. The CDR3 spans 12 residues.

The genes are TRBV7-3 and TRBJ1-6, with TRBD1 matching 8 bases. Germline CDR1 SGHTA, CDR2 FQGTGA. The ends lost 2 bases at V and 6 bases at J; junction bases unmatched: 3. The CDR3 contains 15 residues. The CDR3 spells CASSLEGQGNSPLHF. CDR3 DNA sequence: TGTGCCAGCAGCTTAGAAGGACAGGGTAATTCACCCCTCCACTTT.

The chain is built from TRBV24-1 and TRBJ1-5; TRBD1 agrees at 8 bases. Germline V gives CDR1 KGHDR, CDR2 SFDVKD. With V trimmed by 5 bases and J by 1 base, 3 bases remained unmatched. The CDR3 sequence is 15 residues long. CDR3 sequence reads: CATSGRDRSNQPQHF. In DNA, the CDR3 is TGTGCCACCAGTGGTAGGGACAGGAGCAATCAGCCCCAGCATTTT.

The chain couples TRBV4-1 to TRBJ2-1; 8 positions match TRBD1. Losses at the gene ends were 0 bases for V and 0 bases for J; bases not matched to a gene: 1. Germline loops: CDR1 MGHRA, CDR2 YSYEKL. The CDR3 covers 16 residues. The CDR3 DNA reads TGCGCCAGCAGCCAAGACAGGGGGCACTCCTACAATGAGCAGTTCTTC. As protein: CASSQDRGHSYNEQFF.

V gene TRBV19 combines with J gene TRBJ1-2; D is possibly TRBD1 (6 bases). Germline loops: CDR1 LNHDA, CDR2 SQIVND (reference sequence). This CDR3 comprises 14 residues. V lost 8 bases to trimming and J lost 0 bases, with 13 bases between them. DNA for the CDR3: TGTGCCAGTCTACAGGGACCAGCTAACTATGGCTACACCTTC. As protein: CASLQGPANYGYTF.

This clone showed up just a few times. The chain carries TRBV7-9 and TRBJ2-3, with 7 bases lining up with TRBD2. Germline-derived CDR1 and CDR2 are SEHNR and FQNEAQ (reference sequence). Trimming cost V 3 bases and J 2 bases; bases outside gene matches: 2. CDR3 length: 14 residues. The CDR3 region has the DNA TGTGCCAGCAGCTTTGGGGGGGTCACAGATACGCAGTATTTT. Its protein is CASSFGGVTDTQYF.

The rearrangement joins TRBV6-4 to TRBJ2-3, with 9 bases that match TRBD2. Germline V gene data show CDR1 as MRHNA and CDR2 as SNTAGT. The CDR3 has 17 residues. Trimming at V came to 0 bases and at J to 0 bases, leaving 4 bases not matched to a gene. CDR3 nucleotide sequence: TGTGCCAGCAGTGACTCGCGGCGGGGGGGGAGCACAGATACGCAGTATTTT. It codes for CASSDSRRGGSTDTQYF.

The genes are TRBV13 and TRBJ1-3, with TRBD1 identical over 8 bases. The CDR3 sequence is 12 residues long. Trimming took 8 bases from V and 3 from J; bases not matched to a gene: 0. CDR1 is PRHDT, CDR2 FYEKMQ, per germline (reference sequence). In DNA, the CDR3 is TGTGCCAGCGACAGGGGTGGAAACACCATATATTTT. It translates to CASDRGGNTIYF.

V usage is TRBV7-2 and J usage is TRBJ1-2; 9 bases map to TRBD1. Losses at the gene ends were 0 bases for V and 4 bases for J; bases not matched to a gene: 6. The CDR3 has 16 residues. Per germline, CDR1 SGHTA and CDR2 FQGNSA. In DNA, the CDR3 is TGTGCCAGCAGCTTAGCGCTGACAGGGGGGAGCTATGGCTACACCTTC. This gives the protein CASSLALTGGSYGYTF. The full variable domain, its missing parts supplied by reference TRBV7-2 and TRBJ1-2, is GAGVSQSPSNKVTEKGKDVELRCDPISGHTALYWYRQSLGQGLEFLIYFQGNSAPDKSGLPSDRFSAERTGGSVSTLTIQRTQQEDSAVYLCASSLALTGGSYGYTFGSGTRLTVV.